The clone carrying this T cell receptor beta chain has more than one count but fewer than ten. The CDR3 is 13 residues long. Germline CDR1 reads DFQATT; CDR2 reads SNEGSKA (reference sequence). Losses at the gene ends were 8 bases for V and 0 bases for J; bases not matched to a gene: 3. This sample was taken from a study of blood T cells in healthy people across ages. A second PCR of about 7 to 11 cycles used a sample-barcoded 5' primer and a J-beta primer mix. One entry per CDR3 protein results from TCRdb running MiXCR on the 5' RACE reads. The sample has some 1.4 million distinct CDR3 sequences, approximately 42% seen once; the top ten hold roughly 8.2%. RNA extraction gave at least 5 micrograms of total RNA per sample.

The clonotype was recovered from a woman aged 18-30 years in good health. The chain is built from TRBV20-1 and TRBJ2-5; 10 nucleotides align to TRBD2. The specimen was blood. The CDR3 region has the DNA TGCAGTCGTAGCGGGGGGCACCAAGAGACCCAGTACTTC. Its protein product is CSRSGGHQETQYF.